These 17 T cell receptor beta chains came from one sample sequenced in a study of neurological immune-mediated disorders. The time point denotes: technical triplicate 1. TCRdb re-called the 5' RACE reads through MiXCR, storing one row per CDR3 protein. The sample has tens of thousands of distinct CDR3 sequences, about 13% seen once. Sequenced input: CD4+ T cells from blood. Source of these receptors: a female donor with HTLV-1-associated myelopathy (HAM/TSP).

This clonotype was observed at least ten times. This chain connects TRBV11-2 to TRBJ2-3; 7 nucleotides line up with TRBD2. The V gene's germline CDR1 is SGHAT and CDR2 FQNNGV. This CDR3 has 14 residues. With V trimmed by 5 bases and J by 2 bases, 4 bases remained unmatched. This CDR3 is CASSPAGLTDTQYF. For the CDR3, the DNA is TGTGCCAGCAGCCCAGCGGGGCTCACAGATACGCAGTATTTT.

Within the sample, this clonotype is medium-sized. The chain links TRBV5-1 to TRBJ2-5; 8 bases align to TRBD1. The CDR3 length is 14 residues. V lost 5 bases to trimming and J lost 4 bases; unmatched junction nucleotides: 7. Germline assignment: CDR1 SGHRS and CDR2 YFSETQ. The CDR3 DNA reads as TGCGCCAGCAGACAACCCGGACAGGGAGAGACCCAGTACTTC. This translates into CASRQPGQGETQYF. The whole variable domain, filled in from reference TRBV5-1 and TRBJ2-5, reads KAGVTQTPRYLIKTRGQQVTLSCSPISGHRSVSWYQQTPGQGLQFLFEYFSETQRNKGNFPGRFSGRQFSNSRSEMNVSTLELGDSALYLCASRQPGQGETQYFGPGTRLLVL.

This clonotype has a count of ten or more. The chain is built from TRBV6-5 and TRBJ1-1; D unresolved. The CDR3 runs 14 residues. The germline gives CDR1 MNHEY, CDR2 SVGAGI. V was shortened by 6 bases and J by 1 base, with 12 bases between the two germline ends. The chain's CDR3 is CASSSRSRNTEAFF. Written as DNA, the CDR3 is TGTGCCAGCAGCTCCAGGTCCCGGAACACTGAAGCTTTCTTT.

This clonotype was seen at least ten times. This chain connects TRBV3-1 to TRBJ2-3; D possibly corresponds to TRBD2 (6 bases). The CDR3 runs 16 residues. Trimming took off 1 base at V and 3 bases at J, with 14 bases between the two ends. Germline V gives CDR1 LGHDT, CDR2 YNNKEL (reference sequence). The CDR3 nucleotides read TGTGCCAGCAGCCAAGGGGCGGGAAAGGGTACAGATACGCAGTATTTT. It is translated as CASSQGAGKGTDTQYF.

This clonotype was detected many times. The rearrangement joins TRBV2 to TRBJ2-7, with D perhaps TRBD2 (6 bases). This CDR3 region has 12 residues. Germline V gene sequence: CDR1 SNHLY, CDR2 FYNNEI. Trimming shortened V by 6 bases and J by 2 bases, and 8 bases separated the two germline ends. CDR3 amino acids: CASRTRPYEQYF. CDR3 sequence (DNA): TGTGCCAGCAGGACTAGGCCCTACGAGCAGTACTTC. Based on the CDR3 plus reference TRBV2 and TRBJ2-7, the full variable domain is EPEVTQTPSHQVTQMGQEVILRCVPISNHLYFYWYRQILGQKVEFLVSFYNNEISEKSEIFDDQFSVERPDGSNFTLKIRSTKLEDSAMYFCASRTRPYEQYFGPGTRLTVT.

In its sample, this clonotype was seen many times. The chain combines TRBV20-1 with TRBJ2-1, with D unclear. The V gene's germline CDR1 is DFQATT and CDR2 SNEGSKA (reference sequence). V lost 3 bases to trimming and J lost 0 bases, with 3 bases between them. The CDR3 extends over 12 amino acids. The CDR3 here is CSASGSYNEQFF. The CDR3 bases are TGCAGTGCTAGCGGCTCCTACAATGAGCAGTTCTTC.

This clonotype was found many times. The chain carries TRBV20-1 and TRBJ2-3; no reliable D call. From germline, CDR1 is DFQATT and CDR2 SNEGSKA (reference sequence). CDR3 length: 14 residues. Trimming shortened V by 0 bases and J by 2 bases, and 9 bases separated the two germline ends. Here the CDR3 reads CSARDERTTDTQYF. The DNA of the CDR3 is TGCAGTGCTAGAGATGAAAGGACCACAGATACGCAGTATTTT.

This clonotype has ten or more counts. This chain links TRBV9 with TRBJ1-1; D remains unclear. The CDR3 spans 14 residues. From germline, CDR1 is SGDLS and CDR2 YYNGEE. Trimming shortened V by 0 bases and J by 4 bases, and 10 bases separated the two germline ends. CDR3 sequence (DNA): TGTGCCAGCAGCGTAGGCGGGTACGGCACTGAAGCTTTCTTT. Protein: CASSVGGYGTEAFF.

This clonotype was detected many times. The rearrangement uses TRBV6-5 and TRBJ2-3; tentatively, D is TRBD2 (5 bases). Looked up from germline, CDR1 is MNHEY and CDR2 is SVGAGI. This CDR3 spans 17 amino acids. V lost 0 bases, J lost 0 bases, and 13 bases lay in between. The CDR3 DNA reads TGTGCCAGCAGTTACTCGCCCGGTCGCGGGAGCACAGATACGCAGTATTTT. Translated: CASSYSPGRGSTDTQYF.

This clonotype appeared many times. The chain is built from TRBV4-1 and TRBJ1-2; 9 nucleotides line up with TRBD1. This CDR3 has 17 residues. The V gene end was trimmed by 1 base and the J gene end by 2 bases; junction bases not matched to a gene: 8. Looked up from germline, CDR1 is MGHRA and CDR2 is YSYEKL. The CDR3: CASSQVAGTGRNYGYTF. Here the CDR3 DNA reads TGCGCCAGCAGCCAAGTCGCCGGGACAGGGAGAAACTATGGCTACACCTTC.

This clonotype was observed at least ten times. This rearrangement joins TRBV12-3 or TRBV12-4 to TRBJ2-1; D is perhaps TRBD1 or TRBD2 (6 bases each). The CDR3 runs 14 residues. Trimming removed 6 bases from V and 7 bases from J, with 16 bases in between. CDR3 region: CASSRRQEGNEQFF. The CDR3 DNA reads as TGTGCCAGCAGCCGGAGACAGGAGGGTAATGAGCAGTTCTTC.

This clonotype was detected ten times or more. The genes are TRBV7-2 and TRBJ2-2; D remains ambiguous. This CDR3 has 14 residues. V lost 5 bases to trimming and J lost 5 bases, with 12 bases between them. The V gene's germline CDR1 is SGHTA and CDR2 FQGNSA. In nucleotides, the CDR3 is TGTGCCAGCAGCCTGCGCGGACGGACCGGGGAGCTGTTTTTT. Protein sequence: CASSLRGRTGELFF.

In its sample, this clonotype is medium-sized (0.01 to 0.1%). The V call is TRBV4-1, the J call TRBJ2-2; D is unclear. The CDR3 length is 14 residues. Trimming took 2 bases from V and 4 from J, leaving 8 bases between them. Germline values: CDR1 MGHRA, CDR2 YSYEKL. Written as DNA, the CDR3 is TGCGCCAGCAGCCAAAGCTGGGGCACCGGGGAGCTGTTTTTT. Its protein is CASSQSWGTGELFF.

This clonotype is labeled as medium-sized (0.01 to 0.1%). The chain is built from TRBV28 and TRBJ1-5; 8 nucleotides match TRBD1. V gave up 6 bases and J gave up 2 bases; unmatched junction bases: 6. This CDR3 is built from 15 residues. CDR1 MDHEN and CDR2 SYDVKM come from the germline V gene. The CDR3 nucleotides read TGTGCCAGCAGCCCCCCGGGACAGGGCAATCAGCCCCAGCATTTT. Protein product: CASSPPGQGNQPQHF.

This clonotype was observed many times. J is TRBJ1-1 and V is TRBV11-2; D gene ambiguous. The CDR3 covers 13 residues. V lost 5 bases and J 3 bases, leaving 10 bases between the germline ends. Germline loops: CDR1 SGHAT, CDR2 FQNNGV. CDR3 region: CASSPTRDTEAFF. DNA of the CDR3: TGTGCCAGCAGCCCCACTCGCGACACTGAAGCTTTCTTT.

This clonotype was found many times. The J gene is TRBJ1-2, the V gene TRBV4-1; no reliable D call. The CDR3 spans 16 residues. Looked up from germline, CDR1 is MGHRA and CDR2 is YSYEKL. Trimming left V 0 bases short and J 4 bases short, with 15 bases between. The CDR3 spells CASSQDPSWTGYGYTF. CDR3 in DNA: TGCGCCAGCAGCCAAGATCCTAGTTGGACGGGCTATGGCTACACCTTC.

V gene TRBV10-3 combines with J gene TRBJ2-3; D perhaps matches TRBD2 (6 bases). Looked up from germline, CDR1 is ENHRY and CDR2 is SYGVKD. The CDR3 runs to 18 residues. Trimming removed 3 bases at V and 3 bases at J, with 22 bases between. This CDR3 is CAISDPGGDGKATDTQYF. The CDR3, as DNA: TGTGCCATCAGTGACCCGGGCGGGGACGGAAAAGCTACAGATACGCAGTATTTT.